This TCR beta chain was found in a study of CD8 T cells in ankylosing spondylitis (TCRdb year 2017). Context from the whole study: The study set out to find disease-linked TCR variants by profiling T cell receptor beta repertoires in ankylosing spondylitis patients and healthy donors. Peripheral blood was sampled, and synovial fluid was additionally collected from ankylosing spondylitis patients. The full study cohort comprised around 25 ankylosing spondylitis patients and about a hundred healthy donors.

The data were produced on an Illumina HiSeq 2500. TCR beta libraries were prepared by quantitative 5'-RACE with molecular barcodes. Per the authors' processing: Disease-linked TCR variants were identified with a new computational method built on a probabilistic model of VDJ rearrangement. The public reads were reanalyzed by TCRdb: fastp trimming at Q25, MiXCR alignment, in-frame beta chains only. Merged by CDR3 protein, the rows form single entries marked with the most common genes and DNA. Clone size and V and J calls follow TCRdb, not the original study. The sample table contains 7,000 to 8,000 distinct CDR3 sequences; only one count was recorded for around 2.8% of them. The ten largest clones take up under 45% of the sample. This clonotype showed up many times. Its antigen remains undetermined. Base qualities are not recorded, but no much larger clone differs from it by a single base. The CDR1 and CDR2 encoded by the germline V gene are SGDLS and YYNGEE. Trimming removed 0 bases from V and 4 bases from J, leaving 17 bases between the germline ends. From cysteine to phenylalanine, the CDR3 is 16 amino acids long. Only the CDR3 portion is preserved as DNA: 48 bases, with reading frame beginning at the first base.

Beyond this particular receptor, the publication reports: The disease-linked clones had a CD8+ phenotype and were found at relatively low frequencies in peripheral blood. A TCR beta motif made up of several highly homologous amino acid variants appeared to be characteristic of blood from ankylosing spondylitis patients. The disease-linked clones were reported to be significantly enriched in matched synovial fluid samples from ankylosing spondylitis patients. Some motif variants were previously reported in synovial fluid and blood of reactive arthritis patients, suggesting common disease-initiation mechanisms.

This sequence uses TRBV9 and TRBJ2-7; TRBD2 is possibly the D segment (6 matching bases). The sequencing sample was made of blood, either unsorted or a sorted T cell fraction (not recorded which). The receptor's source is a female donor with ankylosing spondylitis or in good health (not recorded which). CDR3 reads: CASSVAFSAGSYEQYF. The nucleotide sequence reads TGTGCCAGCAGCGTAGCTTTTAGCGCGGGATCTTACGAGCAGTACTTC.